This T cell receptor beta chain was profiled in a study of blood T cell repertoires in COVID-19. The Seattle patients joined while their infection was active and were tracked longitudinally afterward. The sample holds one count of this clone. Per the original data handling: Reference gene primer amplification in the assay estimated nucleated cell counts. Repertoires were generated with immunoSEQ multiplex PCR, while TCRdb's copy carries only in-frame clones and drops some. V and J calls and clone size are copied from that table; D and trimming were computed from the DNA. The sample lists around 460,000 clones, 70% to 90% occurring once. The sequencing input was peripheral blood. The TCR was taken from a man younger than 35 with COVID-19, enrolled during active disease.

CDR3 in amino acids: CASRWTGANNSPLHF. For the CDR3, the DNA is TGTGCCAGCAGGTGGACAGGGGCGAATAATTCACCCCTCCACTTT. The V and J genes are TRBV27 and TRBJ1-6; 9 bases agree with TRBD1. The length of the CDR3 is 15 residues. The V and J ends lost 6 bases and 5 bases, in that order; junction bases with no gene match: 5. Per the germline V gene, CDR1 is MNHEY and CDR2 is SMNVEV (reference sequence).